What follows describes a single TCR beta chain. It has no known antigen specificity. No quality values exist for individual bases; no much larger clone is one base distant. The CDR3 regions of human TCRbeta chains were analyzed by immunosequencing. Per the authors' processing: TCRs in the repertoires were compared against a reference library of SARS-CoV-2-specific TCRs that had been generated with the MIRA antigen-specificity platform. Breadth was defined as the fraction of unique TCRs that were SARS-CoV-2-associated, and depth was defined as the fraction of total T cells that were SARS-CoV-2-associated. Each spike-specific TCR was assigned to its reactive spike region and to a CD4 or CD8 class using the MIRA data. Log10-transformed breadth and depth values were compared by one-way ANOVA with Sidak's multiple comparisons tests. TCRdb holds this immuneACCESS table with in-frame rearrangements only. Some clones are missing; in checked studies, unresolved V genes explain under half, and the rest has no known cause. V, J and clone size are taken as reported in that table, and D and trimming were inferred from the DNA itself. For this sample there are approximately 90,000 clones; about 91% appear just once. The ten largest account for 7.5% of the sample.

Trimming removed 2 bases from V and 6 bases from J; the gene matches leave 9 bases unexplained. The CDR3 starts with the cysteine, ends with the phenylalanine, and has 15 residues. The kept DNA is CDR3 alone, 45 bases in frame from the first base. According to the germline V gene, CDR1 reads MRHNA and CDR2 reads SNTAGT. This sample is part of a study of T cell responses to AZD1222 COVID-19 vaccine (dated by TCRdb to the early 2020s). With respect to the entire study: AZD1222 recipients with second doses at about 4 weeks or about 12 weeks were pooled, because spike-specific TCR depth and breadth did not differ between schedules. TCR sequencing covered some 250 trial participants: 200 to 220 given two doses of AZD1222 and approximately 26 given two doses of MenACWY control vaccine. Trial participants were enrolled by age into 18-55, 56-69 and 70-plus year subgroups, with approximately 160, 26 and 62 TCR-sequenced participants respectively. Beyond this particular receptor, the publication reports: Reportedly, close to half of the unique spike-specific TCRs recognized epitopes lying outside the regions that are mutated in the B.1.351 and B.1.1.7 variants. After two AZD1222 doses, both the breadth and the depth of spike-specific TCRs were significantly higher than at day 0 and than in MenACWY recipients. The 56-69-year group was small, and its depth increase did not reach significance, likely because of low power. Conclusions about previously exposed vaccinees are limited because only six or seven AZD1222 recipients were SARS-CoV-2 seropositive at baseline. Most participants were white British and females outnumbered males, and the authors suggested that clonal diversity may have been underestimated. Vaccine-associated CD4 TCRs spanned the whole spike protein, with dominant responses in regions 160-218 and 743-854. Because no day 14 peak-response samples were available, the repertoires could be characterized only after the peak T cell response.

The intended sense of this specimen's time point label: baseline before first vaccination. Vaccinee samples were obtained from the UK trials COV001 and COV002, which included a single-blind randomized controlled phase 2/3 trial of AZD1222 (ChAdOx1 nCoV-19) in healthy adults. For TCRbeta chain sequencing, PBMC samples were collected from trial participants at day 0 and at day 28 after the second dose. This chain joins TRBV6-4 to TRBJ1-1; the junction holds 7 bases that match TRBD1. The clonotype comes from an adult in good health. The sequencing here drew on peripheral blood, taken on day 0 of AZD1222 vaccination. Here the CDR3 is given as CASSDEGGHWAEAFF. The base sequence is TGTGCCAGCAGTGACGAAGGGGGCCATTGGGCTGAAGCTTTCTTT.